The 19 T cell receptor beta chains in this list originate from one sample, sequenced in a study of shared clonotypes between healthy human individuals. Some clones are missing from TCRdb's copy, which holds only in-frame ones; the method was immunoSEQ multiplex PCR. The sample contains roughly 520,000 clones, roughly 95% of which appear only once. The sequenced material came from naive CD4+ T cells sorted from blood. Subset meaning: CD45RA+ positively selected. The receptors were sampled from a young woman in good health.

The CDR3: CASSSRGPGELFF. CDR3 DNA sequence: TGTGCCAGCAGCTCAAGGGGACCGGGGGAGCTGTTTTTT. The chain uses TRBV7-9 and TRBJ2-2; D tentatively reads TRBD1 or TRBD2 (5 bases each). CDR3 length: 13 amino acids. In germline, CDR1 is SEHNR, CDR2 FQNEAQ (reference sequence). The germline V and J ends were trimmed by 4 bases and 8 bases, with 11 bases remaining between them.

This rearrangement joins TRBV5-1 to TRBJ2-5, with 12 bases aligning to TRBD2. The last part of the DNA fits TRBJ2-7 better; the J call may be wrong. The CDR3 consists of 17 residues. Germline V lookup: CDR1 SGHRS, CDR2 YFSETQ. The CDR3 DNA is TGCGCCAGCTCCAAAGGACTAGCGGGATTATTCTCCTACGAGCAGTACTTC. Amino acid sequence: CASSKGLAGLFSYEQYF.

The genes are TRBV2 and TRBJ1-4; 7 bases line up with TRBD1. V shed 4 bases, J shed 7 bases, and the junction held 6 bases outside the gene matches. The CDR3 totals 14 residues. Germline values: CDR1 SNHLY, CDR2 FYNNEI. DNA of the CDR3: TGTGCCAGCAGTGGACAGGGCGAAGGTGAAAAACTGTTTTTT. The encoded protein is CASSGQGEGEKLFF.

This chain connects TRBV19 to TRBJ2-7; 8 nucleotides match TRBD2. Germline CDR1 reads LNHDA; CDR2 reads SQIVND (reference sequence). After removal of 4 bases from V and 1 base from J, the junction contained 3 bases not matched to a gene. The CDR3 contains 14 residues. The CDR3 sequence: CASSTSGGSYEQYF. The CDR3 DNA reads TGTGCCAGTAGTACCTCGGGGGGGTCCTACGAGCAGTACTTC.

The chain employs TRBV5-4 and TRBJ2-2, with 9 bases aligning to TRBD2. Trimming at V came to 0 bases and at J to 1 base, leaving 10 bases not matched to a gene. Germline V gene sequence: CDR1 SGHNT, CDR2 YYREEE (reference sequence). The length of the CDR3 is 19 residues. CDR3 coding DNA: TGTGCCAGCAGCTTGGAAGGACTAGCGCTTGTCAGGAACACCGGGGAGCTGTTTTTT. It yields the protein CASSLEGLALVRNTGELFF. The full variable domain, with the rest looked up from reference TRBV5-4 and TRBJ2-2, is ETGVTQSPTHLIKTRGQQVTLRCSSQSGHNTVSWYQQALGQGPQFIFQYYREEENGRGNFPPRFSGLQFPNYSSELNVNALELDDSALYLCASSLEGLALVRNTGELFFGEGSRLTVL.

This clone was counted a few times. The chain joins TRBV13 to TRBJ1-2, with TRBD1 matching over 9 bases. The CDR3 is 14 amino acids. Per germline, CDR1 PRHDT and CDR2 FYEKMQ (reference sequence). The V and J ends lost 1 base and 9 bases, in that order; junction bases with no gene match: 6. The chain's CDR3 is CASSLEGTGRSYTF. The CDR3 DNA follows: TGTGCCAGCAGCTTAGAAGGGACAGGGCGAAGCTACACCTTC.

The chain is built from TRBV7-6 and TRBJ1-1; D possibly corresponds to TRBD1 (6 bases). The CDR3 covers 16 residues. Germline assignment: CDR1 SGHVS and CDR2 FNYEAQ. V was clipped by 2 bases and J by 0 bases, with 13 bases between them. The CDR3 DNA follows: TGTGCCAGCAGCTTAACGTCCCAGGGGTTGAACACTGAAGCTTTCTTT. Residues: CASSLTSQGLNTEAFF.

This sequence joins TRBV5-1 and TRBJ1-3; D is ambiguous. CDR3 length: 17 residues. Germline V lookup: CDR1 SGHRS, CDR2 YFSETQ. V was trimmed by 0 bases and J by 8 bases, leaving 21 bases between them. CDR3 amino acids: CASSLGGGSTTGDTIYF. Here the CDR3 DNA reads TGCGCCAGCAGCTTGGGAGGTGGGAGTACCACGGGAGACACCATATATTTT.

The rearrangement joins TRBV18 to TRBJ2-3, with a weak D call TRBD2 (6 bases). CDR3 length: 12 amino acids. Germline assignment: CDR1 KGHSH and CDR2 LQKENI. V shed 2 bases and J shed 14 bases, with 14 bases lying between them. CDR3 amino acids: CASSPFGTSPYF. CDR3 nucleotide sequence: TGTGCCAGCTCACCATTCGGGACTTCCCCGTATTTT.

V and J are TRBV9 and TRBJ2-1; D is perhaps TRBD1 (6 bases). CDR1 is SGDLS and CDR2 is YYNGEE in the germline V gene. The CDR3 spans 15 residues. V was pared by 3 bases and J by 6 bases, with 16 bases between. CDR3 nucleotide sequence: TGTGCCAGCAGCGCCCTAGGGGGTCCGGGCAATGAGCAGTTCTTC. This translates into CASSALGGPGNEQFF.

The chain couples TRBV11-2 to TRBJ2-5; no reliable D call. The CDR3 totals 15 residues. Germline V gene sequence: CDR1 SGHAT, CDR2 FQNNGV. V gave up 1 base and J gave up 1 base, with 10 bases separating them. The CDR3 reads CASSLGGIPQETQYF. In nucleotides, the CDR3 is TGTGCCAGCAGCTTAGGGGGAATACCCCAAGAGACCCAGTACTTC.

The chain carries TRBV7-9 and TRBJ2-7, with TRBD2 identical over 8 bases. Germline lookup yields CDR1 SEHNR and CDR2 FQNEAQ (reference sequence). V dropped 2 bases and J dropped 3; count of bases not matched to a gene: 6. CDR3 length: 15 amino acids. As DNA, the CDR3 is TGTGCCAGCAGCTTATCGGGGGGGCTGATCTACGAGCAGTACTTC. Protein: CASSLSGGLIYEQYF.

This chain connects TRBV11-3 to TRBJ2-2; the D is unclear. The germline V gene encodes CDR1 SGHNT and CDR2 YENEEA. V gave up 4 bases and J gave up 4 bases, with 16 bases separating them. The CDR3 has 16 amino acids. The CDR3 DNA is TGTGCCAGCAGCTCGGGTCTTATCCCCGGCACCGGGGAGCTGTTTTTT. This sequence encodes CASSSGLIPGTGELFF.

The J gene is TRBJ1-2, the V gene TRBV2; 7 bases are shared with TRBD1. J lost 4 bases, V lost 3 bases, and 5 bases had no gene match. The CDR3 extends over 14 amino acids. Germline V gives CDR1 SNHLY, CDR2 FYNNEI. CDR3 nucleotide sequence: TGTGCCAGCAGTGATACGGGGGACAGCTATGGCTACACCTTC. It codes for CASSDTGDSYGYTF.

The V call is TRBV28, the J call TRBJ1-5, with 10 bases identical to TRBD1. This CDR3 is built from 15 residues. Germline V lookup: CDR1 MDHEN, CDR2 SYDVKM. V dropped 5 bases and J dropped 4; count of bases not matched to a gene: 5. The CDR3 spells CASSPGQGLNQPQHF. CDR3 DNA sequence: TGTGCCAGCAGTCCGGGACAGGGGTTGAATCAGCCCCAGCATTTT. Looking up the rest from reference TRBV28 and TRBJ1-5 gives the full variable domain: DVKVTQSSRYLVKRTGEKVFLECVQDMDHENMFWYRQDPGLGLRLIYFSYDVKMKEKGDIPEGYSVSREKKERFSLILESASTNQTSMYLCASSPGQGLNQPQHFGDGTRLSIL.

V and J are TRBV27 and TRBJ1-3, with D perhaps TRBD1 (6 bases). Germline V gene lookup returns CDR1 MNHEY and CDR2 SMNVEV (reference sequence). CDR3 length: 14 residues. V was cut by 5 bases and J by 2 bases, with 10 bases left in between. CDR3 nucleotide sequence: TGTGCCAGCAGTCACCAGGGGACTGGAAACACCATATATTTT. It specifies CASSHQGTGNTIYF.

The chain couples TRBV27 to TRBJ2-1; 10 positions match TRBD1. The V segment lost 4 bases and the J segment 3 bases; nucleotides outside the gene matches: 3. Germline CDR1 is MNHEY and CDR2 is SMNVEV (reference sequence). The CDR3 length is 15 residues. DNA for the CDR3: TGTGCCAGCAGTTCCGGGACAGGGGACTACAATGAGCAGTTCTTC. Protein sequence: CASSSGTGDYNEQFF.

This chain connects TRBV6-5 to TRBJ1-2, with D unresolved. CDR3 size: 14 residues. With 7 bases removed from V and 4 bases from J, the gap between germline ends came to 16 bases. The germline V gene has CDR1 MNHEY and CDR2 SVGAGI. CDR3 sequence (DNA): TGTGCCAGCACCCGCTCCCGGGCCCCCTATGGCTACACCTTC. It specifies CASTRSRAPYGYTF.

The rearrangement links TRBV4-2 to TRBJ1-1; 8 bases are a match to TRBD1. This CDR3 is 15 amino acids long. V dropped 0 bases and J dropped 1; count of bases not matched to a gene: 1. Germline CDR1 reads LGHNA; CDR2 reads YNFKEQ. CDR3 sequence reads: CASSQDGTGNTEAFF. For the CDR3, the DNA is TGTGCCAGCAGCCAAGACGGGACAGGGAACACTGAAGCTTTCTTT.